This entry describes one TCR beta chain. Its target is unknown. These data come from a study of T cell responses to AZD1222 COVID-19 vaccine. The table came from immunoSEQ multiplex PCR; TCRdb's copy has only in-frame clones and leaves some out. The sample lists under 200,000 clones; about 93% were seen once. V was shortened by 4 bases and J by 8 bases, with 18 bases between the two germline ends. Germline CDR1 is WNHNN and CDR2 is SYGVQD (reference sequence). The CDR3 has 16 amino acids. Study-wide results and limits: Donors were largely white British and mainly female; clonal diversity was possibly underestimated. Variant regions that are unmutated are reportedly the target of nearly half of spike-specific TCRs.

The sample was peripheral blood, taken on day 0 of AZD1222 vaccination. This receptor was obtained from an adult in good health. This rearrangement joins TRBV10-1 to TRBJ1-6; weak D call: TRBD1 (5 bases). The CDR3: CASSAQGRPIDSPLHF. The CDR3 bases are TGCGCCAGCAGTGCTCAGGGAAGGCCTATAGATTCACCCCTCCACTTT.